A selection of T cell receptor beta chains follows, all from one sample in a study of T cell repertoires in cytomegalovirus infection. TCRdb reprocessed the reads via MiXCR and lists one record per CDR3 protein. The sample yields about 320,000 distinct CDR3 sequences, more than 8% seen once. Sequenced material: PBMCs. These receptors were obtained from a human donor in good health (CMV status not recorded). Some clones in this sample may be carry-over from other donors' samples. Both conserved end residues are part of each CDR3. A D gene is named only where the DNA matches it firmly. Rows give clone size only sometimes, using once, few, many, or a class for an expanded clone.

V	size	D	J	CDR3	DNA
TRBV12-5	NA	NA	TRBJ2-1	CASGFSTGGDEQFF	TGTGCTAGTGGTTTCTCCACGGGGGGCGATGAGCAGTTCTTC
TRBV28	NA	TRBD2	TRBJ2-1	CASSRLAGGFRGNEQFF	TGTGCCAGCAGTCGACTAGCGGGAGGGTTTAGGGGCAATGAGCAGTTCTTC
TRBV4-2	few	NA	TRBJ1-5	CASSQDRGLNQPQHF	TGTGCCAGCAGCCAAGACAGGGGCCTCAATCAGCCCCAGCATTTT
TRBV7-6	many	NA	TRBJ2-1	CASSPRGGEQFF	TGTGCCAGCAGCCCGAGGGGCGGGGAGCAGTTCTTC
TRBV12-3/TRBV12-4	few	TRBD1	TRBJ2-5	CASGPGQGRETQYF	TGTGCCAGCGGTCCCGGACAGGGGCGCGAGACCCAGTACTTC
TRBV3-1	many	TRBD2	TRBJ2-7	CASSQWLAGEDEQYF	TGTGCCAGCAGCCAATGGCTAGCGGGGGAGGACGAGCAGTACTTC
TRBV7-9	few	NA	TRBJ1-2	CASSLYQTTYGYTF	TGTGCCAGCAGCTTATACCAAACCACTTATGGCTACACCTTC
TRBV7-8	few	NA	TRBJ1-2	CASSLVQGRDGYTF	TGTGCCAGCAGCTTAGTTCAGGGGAGAGATGGCTACACCTTC
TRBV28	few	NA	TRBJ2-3	CASTRDPDTQYF	TGTGCCAGCACAAGGGACCCAGATACGCAGTATTTT
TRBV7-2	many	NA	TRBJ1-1	CASSLARGYTEAFF	TGTGCCAGCAGCTTAGCGCGGGGCTACACTGAAGCTTTCTTT
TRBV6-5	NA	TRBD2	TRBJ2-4	CASMGAGGQKNIQYF	TGTGCCAGCATGGGGGCGGGGGGTCAAAAAAACATTCAGTACTTC
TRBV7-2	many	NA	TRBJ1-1	CASSFRGGTAGQNTEAFF	TGTGCCAGCAGCTTTAGGGGTGGGACGGCGGGCCAGAACACTGAAGCTTTCTTT
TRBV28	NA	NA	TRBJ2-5	CASSSPDVDGAQYF	TGTGCCAGCAGTTCCCCCGATGTCGATGGGGCCCAGTACTTC
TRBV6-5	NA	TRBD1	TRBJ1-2	CASSRQGAGGYTF	TGTGCCAGCAGTCGACAGGGGGCAGGTGGCTACACCTTC
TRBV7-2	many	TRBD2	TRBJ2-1	CASSFSLSGGGASSYNEQFF	TGTGCCAGCAGCTTCTCTCTTAGCGGGGGTGGGGCGTCCTCCTACAATGAGCAGTTCTTC
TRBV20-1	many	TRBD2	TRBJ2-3	CSARGILAGTDTQYF	TGCAGTGCTAGAGGGATACTAGCGGGTACAGATACGCAGTATTTT
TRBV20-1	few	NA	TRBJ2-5	CSATLAEQETQYF	TGCAGTGCTACCTTAGCGGAACAAGAGACCCAGTACTTC
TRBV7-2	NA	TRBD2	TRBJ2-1	CASSSGGLAGGNEQFF	TGTGCCAGCAGCTCCGGTGGCCTAGCGGGAGGTAATGAGCAGTTCTTC
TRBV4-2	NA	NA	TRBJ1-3	CASSPYPTEERNTIYF	TGTGCCAGCAGCCCCTATCCGACAGAAGAACGGAACACCATATATTTT
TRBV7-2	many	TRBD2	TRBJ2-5	CASTPSGGETQYF	TGTGCCAGCACCCCCTCGGGGGGGGAGACCCAGTACTTC
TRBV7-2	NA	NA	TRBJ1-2	CASSLVGVGNGYTF	TGTGCCAGCAGCTTAGTCGGGGTTGGAAATGGCTACACCTTC
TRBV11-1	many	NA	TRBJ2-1	CASSTRASSYNEQFF	TGTGCCAGCAGCACGCGCGCAAGCTCCTACAATGAGCAGTTCTTC
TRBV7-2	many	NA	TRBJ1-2	CASSFSGTVSVYTF	TGTGCCAGCAGCTTCTCCGGGACCGTTTCCGTCTACACCTTC
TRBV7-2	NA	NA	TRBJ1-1	CASYGGTEAFF	TGCGCCAGTTACGGGGGTACTGAAGCTTTCTTT
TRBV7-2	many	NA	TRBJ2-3	CASRPREIPDTQYF	TGTGCCAGCAGACCCAGGGAGATCCCAGATACGCAGTATTTT
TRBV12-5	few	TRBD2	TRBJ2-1	CASGLVLTSGGHNEQFF	TGTGCTAGTGGTTTGGTACTTACCAGCGGGGGACACAATGAGCAGTTCTTC
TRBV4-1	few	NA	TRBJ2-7	CASRLSRELGEQYF	TGCGCCAGCAGGTTATCCAGGGAATTGGGCGAGCAGTACTTC
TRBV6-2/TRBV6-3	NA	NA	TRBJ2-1	CASMARRGANYNEQFF	TGTGCCAGCATGGCACGAAGAGGGGCTAACTACAATGAGCAGTTCTTC
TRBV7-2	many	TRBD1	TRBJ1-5	CASSFGQGIQPQHF	TGTGCCAGCAGCTTCGGACAGGGGATTCAGCCCCAGCATTTT
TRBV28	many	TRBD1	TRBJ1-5	CASSEVEWTGMDNQPQHF	TGTGCCAGCAGTGAGGTGGAATGGACAGGCATGGACAATCAGCCCCAGCATTTT
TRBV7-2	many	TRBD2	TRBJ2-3	CASSLAGLAGVGTDTQYF	TGTGCCAGCAGCTTAGCGGGACTAGCGGGAGTGGGCACAGATACGCAGTATTTT
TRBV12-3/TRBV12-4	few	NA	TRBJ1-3	CASSLMPASGNTIYF	TGTGCCAGCAGTTTAATGCCAGCTTCTGGAAACACCATATATTTT
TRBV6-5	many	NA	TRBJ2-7	CASSYSAIYEQYF	TGTGCCAGCAGTTACTCTGCGATCTACGAGCAGTACTTC
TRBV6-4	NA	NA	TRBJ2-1	CASREDSSYNEQFF	TGTGCCAGTCGAGAAGACAGCTCCTACAATGAGCAGTTCTTC
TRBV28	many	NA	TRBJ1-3	CASSSGSSGNTIYF	TGTGCCAGCAGTTCGGGCTCCTCTGGAAACACCATATATTTT
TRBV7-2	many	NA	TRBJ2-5	CASSMGRRETQYF	TGTGCCAGCAGCATGGGACGGAGAGAGACCCAGTACTTC
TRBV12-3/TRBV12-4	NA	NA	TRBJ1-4	CASSAPGVATNEKLFF	TGTGCCAGCAGTGCCCCAGGGGTTGCAACTAATGAAAAACTGTTTTTT
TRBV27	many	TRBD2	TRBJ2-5	CASSSRGLAGAETQYF	TGTGCCAGCAGTTCCCGGGGACTAGCGGGAGCGGAGACCCAGTACTTC
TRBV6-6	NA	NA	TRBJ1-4	CAGSFGGEKLFF	TGTGCCGGCTCCTTCGGGGGTGAAAAACTGTTTTTT
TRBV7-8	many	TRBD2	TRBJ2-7	CASDTSGRRFRQYF	TGTGCCAGCGACACTAGCGGGAGGCGATTTCGGCAGTACTTC
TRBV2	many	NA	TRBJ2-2	CASSENEVTGELFF	TGTGCCAGCAGTGAAAATGAGGTCACCGGGGAGCTGTTTTTT
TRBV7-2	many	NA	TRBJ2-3	CASSLEGRGGTDTQYF	TGTGCCAGCAGCTTAGAAGGCAGGGGAGGCACAGATACGCAGTATTTT
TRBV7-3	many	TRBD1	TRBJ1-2	CASSRAQGQGANYGYTF	TGTGCCAGCAGCCGAGCCCAGGGACAGGGTGCTAACTATGGCTACACCTTC